The 10 T cell receptor beta chains given below trace back to one sample, sequenced in a study of control samples from healthy donors and cancer patients. The assay was immunoSEQ multiplex PCR, and TCRdb's table has in-frame clones only and misses some. The sample includes under 450,000 clones, more than 80% of them seen just once. Sequenced input: PBMCs. These receptors originate from a man in his forties with head and neck cancer.

This clone was counted between two and nine times. The chain links TRBV11-2 to TRBJ1-2; D is possibly TRBD1 (6 bases). The CDR3 spans 17 residues. Germline CDR1 SGHAT, CDR2 FQNNGV. V dropped 1 base and J dropped 2 bases, with 17 bases sitting between them. This CDR3 reads CASSLVYRGAGNYGYTF. The CDR3 region has the DNA TGTGCCAGCAGCTTAGTTTATAGGGGGGCGGGGAACTATGGCTACACCTTC.

The CDR3 DNA sequence: TGTGCCAGCAGTCGCAGGGTAGGCTACACCTTC. As protein: CASSRRVGYTF. The rearrangement joins TRBV28 to TRBJ1-2; D perhaps matches TRBD1 (5 bases). The CDR3 is 11 residues long. The germline V and J ends were trimmed by 5 bases and 8 bases, with 9 bases remaining between them. Germline CDR1 is MDHEN and CDR2 is SYDVKM.

This chain uses TRBV27 with TRBJ2-2, with D perhaps TRBD1 or TRBD2 (5 bases each). The CDR3 has 17 amino acids. Germline V gene sequence: CDR1 MNHEY, CDR2 SMNVEV (reference sequence). V was shortened by 2 bases and J by 5 bases, with 18 bases between the two germline ends. The CDR3 DNA reads TGTGCCAGCAGTTTAATCCCCGGGGCCAGCCGTACCGGGGAGCTGTTTTTT. Residues: CASSLIPGASRTGELFF.

With regard to this clone: Other DNA sequences in the same sample also yield this CDR3. The genes are TRBV5-1 and TRBJ2-7, with 9 bases fitting TRBD1. Per germline, CDR1 SGHRS and CDR2 YFSETQ. The ends lost 3 bases at V and 1 base at J; junction bases unmatched: 5. The CDR3 sequence is 15 residues long. CDR3 protein: CASSSDRGISYEQYF. The CDR3 region has the DNA TGCGCCAGCAGCTCGGACAGGGGCATATCCTACGAGCAGTACTTC.

The chain carries TRBV30 and TRBJ1-2, with 7 bases identical to TRBD1. CDR3 length: 13 amino acids. CDR1 GTSNPN and CDR2 SVGIG come from the germline V gene (reference sequence). Germline trimming cut 6 bases from V and 5 bases from J; bases unmatched to any gene: 9. The CDR3 region is CACRRQGGYGYTF. CDR3 nucleotide sequence: TGTGCCTGCCGACGACAGGGAGGTTATGGCTACACCTTC. Complete variable domain (other parts from reference TRBV30 and TRBJ1-2): SQTIHQWPATLVQPVGSPLSLECTVEGTSNPNLYWYRQAAGRGLQLLFYSVGIGQISSEVPQNLSASRPQDRQFILSSKKLLLSDSGFYLCACRRQGGYGYTFGSGTRLTVV.

The genes are TRBV18 and TRBJ1-5; D is uncertain. This CDR3 region has 13 residues. V lost 6 bases and J lost 5, with 11 bases in between. CDR1 and CDR2 (germline): KGHSH, LQKENI. CDR3 in amino acids: CASSLGLDQPQHF. The CDR3, as DNA: TGTGCCAGCTCGCTAGGACTGGATCAGCCCCAGCATTTT.

The chain joins TRBV6-2 or TRBV6-3 to TRBJ2-1; D ambiguous. V was trimmed by 6 bases and J by 12 bases, leaving 15 bases between them. Germline lookup yields CDR1 MNHEY and CDR2 SVGEGT. This CDR3 spans 12 amino acids. The CDR3 reads CASSHPPVAQFF. The CDR3 nucleotides are TGTGCCAGCAGCCACCCCCCCGTGGCGCAGTTCTTC.

The rearrangement links TRBV11-2 to TRBJ1-2; no firm D call. The V and J ends lost 0 bases and 2 bases respectively, with 7 bases between them. This CDR3 has 14 residues. Germline CDR1 reads SGHAT; CDR2 reads FQNNGV. The CDR3 nucleotides read TGTGCCAGCAGCTTAGAATTAGGGAACTATGGCTACACCTTC. This gives the protein CASSLELGNYGYTF.

This clone was counted once. This chain links TRBV7-8 with TRBJ2-7, with 7 bases identical to TRBD2. Trimming cost V 4 bases and J 4 bases; bases outside gene matches: 7. The germline gives CDR1 SGHVS, CDR2 FQNEAQ. CDR3 length: 14 amino acids. CDR3 region: CASSWSSGQYEQYF. CDR3 coding DNA: TGTGCCAGCAGCTGGAGTAGCGGGCAATACGAGCAGTACTTC.

This clone was detected only once. The V gene is TRBV11-2, the J gene TRBJ2-1, with TRBD2 identical over 8 bases. The J segment lost 0 bases and the V segment lost 2 bases, leaving 3 bases of the junction unmatched. The CDR3 loop spans 16 amino acids. Germline lookup yields CDR1 SGHAT and CDR2 FQNNGV. This chain's CDR3 is CASSLRGRSSYNEQFF. For the CDR3, the DNA is TGTGCCAGCAGCTTACGCGGGAGGAGCTCCTACAATGAGCAGTTCTTC.